This entry describes one TCR beta chain. Its specificity is unknown. The read ends 3 residues before the CDR3 terminus; that terminus is restored from the germline J gene. Looked up from germline, CDR1 is DFQATT and CDR2 is SNEGSKA (reference sequence). The CDR3 spans 13 residues. Trimming at V came to 7 bases and at J to 1 base, leaving 5 bases not matched to a gene. These data originate in a study of T cell clonality in common variable immunodeficiency. Control and CVID samples contributed equal amounts of genomic DNA. TCRdb's table, derived via immunoSEQ multiplex PCR, lists solely in-frame clones and lacks some. The sample lists 30,000 to 35,000 clones, none appearing once, the ten largest making up around 6.4%. Study-level points and caveats: In common variable immunodeficiency, TCR beta chains reportedly carried fewer deletions and N-nucleotide insertions. Compared with healthy controls, CVID subjects showed increased TCRbeta clonality, mostly in about a third. The cause of increased CVID clonality remains unclear without subpopulation sequencing. Links between repertoire features and CVID complications were heterogeneity-limited.

The chain links TRBV20-1 to TRBJ1-1; 8 positions match TRBD1. The source is a human donor with common variable immunodeficiency. The sample was peripheral blood mononuclear cells. The CDR3 sequence: CSVPGQANTEAFF. CDR3 bases read: TGCAGTGTTCCGGGACAGGCGAACACTGAA.